The 29 T cell receptor beta chains presented below share a single source sample, sequenced in a study of cytotoxic CD8 clonotypes in ibrutinib-treated CLL. This table comes from immunoSEQ multiplex PCR, and its TCRdb copy is limited to in-frame clones, with some not included. Of about 140,000 clones detected, approximately 80% appear once; the ten largest clones hold approximately 27%. Source: PBMCs, taken after 12 months of ibrutinib treatment. These receptors all come from a human donor with chronic lymphocytic leukemia.

This clone came up many times. The J gene is TRBJ2-1, the V gene TRBV9; D may be TRBD2 (6 bases). The CDR3 length is 15 residues. V lost 4 bases and J 0 bases, leaving 11 bases between the germline ends. Germline V gene lookup returns CDR1 SGDLS and CDR2 YYNGEE. The CDR3 protein is CASSPYGSSYNEQFF. In DNA, the CDR3 is TGTGCCAGCAGCCCTTACGGGAGCTCCTACAATGAGCAGTTCTTC.

The chain has TRBV19 and TRBJ1-1; D remains unclear. Trimming pared 4 bases from V and 3 bases from J, leaving 9 bases between. Per germline, CDR1 LNHDA and CDR2 SQIVND (reference sequence). This CDR3 is 13 amino acids long. The CDR3 sequence: CASSTRVDTEAFF. The DNA for the CDR3 is TGTGCCAGTAGTACCCGGGTTGACACTGAAGCTTTCTTT.

This rearrangement joins TRBV7-2 to TRBJ1-2; D remains unclear. Germline values: CDR1 SGHTA, CDR2 FQGNSA. The CDR3 sequence is 14 residues long. Trimming stripped 3 bases from V and 0 bases from J, with 8 bases between. The CDR3 sequence is CASSFNSPNYGYTF. CDR3 nucleotides: TGTGCCAGCAGCTTTAACAGTCCTAACTATGGCTACACCTTC.

The CDR3 DNA sequence: TGTGCCAGCAGCCAGGCCGCGGGGAGGGAGCAGTACTTC. It translates to CASSQAAGREQYF. This chain links TRBV14 with TRBJ2-7; perhaps TRBD2 as D (6 bases). Per germline, CDR1 SGHDN and CDR2 FVKESK. This CDR3 region has 13 residues. V was cut by 3 bases and J by 7 bases, with 13 bases left in between.

This clone has a count of ten or more. The V call is TRBV5-1, the J call TRBJ2-6, with 9 positions matching TRBD1. The CDR3 is made up of 17 amino acids. After removal of 4 bases from V and 0 bases from J, the junction contained 5 bases not matched to a gene. From germline, CDR1 is SGHRS and CDR2 YFSETQ. The CDR3 loop reads CASSGGTGPSGANVLTF. In DNA form, the CDR3 reads TGCGCCAGCAGCGGGGGGACAGGGCCCTCTGGGGCCAACGTCCTGACTTTC.

This clone was seen a single time. The chain is built from TRBV19 and TRBJ2-3, with D possibly matching TRBD1 (5 bases). V gave up 5 bases and J gave up 4 bases, with 10 bases separating them. CDR3 size: 13 residues. Germline V gene data show CDR1 as LNHDA and CDR2 as SQIVND (reference sequence). The CDR3 DNA reads as TGTGCCAGTAGTGTGGCAGGGTCAGATACGCAGTATTTT. Amino acid sequence: CASSVAGSDTQYF.

CDR3 sequence (DNA): TGTGCCTGGATGCGGGCCTACGAGCAGTACTTC. Translation: CAWMRAYEQYF. The chain links TRBV30 to TRBJ2-7, with D maybe TRBD2 (5 bases). Germline CDR1 and CDR2: GTSNPN and SVGIG (reference sequence). The V end was cut by 4 bases, the J end by 2 bases, with 6 bases between. This CDR3 spans 11 amino acids. Variable domain in full (rest from reference TRBV30 and TRBJ2-7): SQTIHQWPATLVQPVGSPLSLECTVEGTSNPNLYWYRQAAGRGLQLLFYSVGIGQISSEVPQNLSASRPQDRQFILSSKKLLLSDSGFYLCAWMRAYEQYFGPGTRLTVT.

This chain links TRBV19 with TRBJ1-4; possible D gene TRBD1, 6 bases. In germline, CDR1 is LNHDA, CDR2 SQIVND (reference sequence). Between the trimmed V and J ends, which lost 5 bases and 3 bases, there was a span of 10 bases. The CDR3 covers 14 residues. The CDR3 here is CASSPQGPNEKLFF. Written as DNA, the CDR3 is TGTGCCAGTAGTCCACAGGGACCTAATGAAAAACTGTTTTTT. The full variable domain, completed using reference TRBV19 and TRBJ1-4, is DGGITQSPKYLFRKEGQNVTLSCEQNLNHDAMYWYRQDPGQGLRLIYYSQIVNDFQKGDIAEGYSVSREKKESFPLTVTSAQKNPTAFYLCASSPQGPNEKLFFGSGTQLSVL.

The rearrangement links TRBV19 to TRBJ2-3, with D possibly being TRBD2 (5 bases). The germline gives CDR1 LNHDA, CDR2 SQIVND (reference sequence). The V end lost 6 bases, the J end lost 0 bases, and 16 bases lay between the germline ends. The CDR3 length is 16 residues. The CDR3 nucleotides read TGTGCCAGTAGGAGGTGGACGGGGAGTAGCACAGATACGCAGTATTTT. Translating it yields CASRRWTGSSTDTQYF.

This rearrangement joins TRBV7-2 to TRBJ1-1, with 8 bases identical to TRBD1. CDR3 length: 14 amino acids. V shed 4 bases, J shed 0 bases, and the junction held 1 base outside the gene matches. Germline loops: CDR1 SGHTA, CDR2 FQGNSA. As DNA, the CDR3 is TGTGCCAGCAGCTGGGGACAGGTGAACACTGAAGCTTTCTTT. It is translated as CASSWGQVNTEAFF.

The rearrangement joins TRBV4-2 to TRBJ1-5, with a possible D match to TRBD1 (5 bases). With 0 bases removed from V and 5 bases from J, the gap between germline ends came to 11 bases. The CDR3 has 15 amino acids. Germline-derived CDR1 and CDR2 are LGHNA and YNFKEQ. The CDR3 reads CASSQDWGGDQPQHF. CDR3 bases: TGTGCCAGCAGCCAAGATTGGGGCGGTGATCAGCCCCAGCATTTT.

In DNA form, the CDR3 reads TGCGCCAGCAGGATGGGACAACAAGAGACCCAGTACTTC. Translating gives CASRMGQQETQYF. The chain carries TRBV5-1 and TRBJ2-5, with D possibly being TRBD1 (6 bases). CDR1 SGHRS and CDR2 YFSETQ come from the germline V gene. Trimming shortened V by 5 bases and J by 2 bases, and 10 bases separated the two germline ends. The CDR3 has 13 residues.

The gene calls are TRBV2 and TRBJ1-1; D gene uncertain. The CDR3 totals 14 residues. Trimming shortened V by 11 bases and J by 1 base, and 17 bases separated the two germline ends. Germline V gene data show CDR1 as SNHLY and CDR2 as FYNNEI. DNA of the CDR3: TGTGCCGGAAGACAAGGAGGCCCGAACACTGAAGCTTTCTTT. Translation: CAGRQGGPNTEAFF.

The rearrangement links TRBV2 to TRBJ1-1, with TRBD1 as a possible D gene (5 bases). From germline, CDR1 is SNHLY and CDR2 FYNNEI. Trimming shortened V by 10 bases and J by 1 base, and 10 bases separated the two germline ends. The CDR3 loop spans 12 amino acids. The CDR3 bases are TGTGCCACCCAGACAGAGAACACTGAAGCTTTCTTT. This codes for CATQTENTEAFF. The full variable domain, with the rest looked up from reference TRBV2 and TRBJ1-1, is EPEVTQTPSHQVTQMGQEVILRCVPISNHLYFYWYRQILGQKVEFLVSFYNNEISEKSEIFDDQFSVERPDGSNFTLKIRSTKLEDSAMYFCATQTENTEAFFGQGTRLTVV.

The rearrangement joins TRBV7-9 to TRBJ2-2; the D is unclear. This CDR3 has 14 amino acids. V lost 5 bases to trimming and J lost 4 bases, with 11 bases between them. Germline V gene data show CDR1 as SEHNR and CDR2 as FQNEAQ (reference sequence). The CDR3 sequence: CASSARLSTGELFF. The CDR3 region has the DNA TGTGCCAGCAGCGCAAGACTCAGCACCGGGGAGCTGTTTTTT.

This clone was detected once. This chain connects TRBV5-1 to TRBJ1-1; D might be TRBD1 (5 bases). Germline CDR1 reads SGHRS; CDR2 reads YFSETQ. This CDR3 has 13 residues. V gave up 3 bases and J gave up 3 bases, with 9 bases separating them. CDR3 protein: CASSYQGDTEAFF. The CDR3 nucleotides are TGCGCCAGCAGCTACCAAGGGGACACTGAAGCTTTCTTT.

The V gene is TRBV28, the J gene TRBJ1-5, with D possibly matching TRBD1 (5 bases). V was cut by 5 bases and J by 5 bases, with 10 bases left in between. Germline assignment: CDR1 MDHEN and CDR2 SYDVKM. CDR3 length: 13 residues. The CDR3 region is CASSRGPYQPQHF. In DNA, the CDR3 is TGTGCCAGCAGTCGGGGACCCTATCAGCCCCAGCATTTT.

The chain couples TRBV5-1 to TRBJ2-3, with D tentatively TRBD1 (5 bases). The CDR3 has 14 residues. Germline lookup yields CDR1 SGHRS and CDR2 YFSETQ. V was pared by 4 bases and J by 4 bases, with 13 bases between. DNA of the CDR3: TGCGCCAGCAGCATACTCCAGGGCCCAGATACGCAGTATTTT. It codes for CASSILQGPDTQYF. The whole variable domain, remainder taken from reference TRBV5-1 and TRBJ2-3, is KAGVTQTPRYLIKTRGQQVTLSCSPISGHRSVSWYQQTPGQGLQFLFEYFSETQRNKGNFPGRFSGRQFSNSRSEMNVSTLELGDSALYLCASSILQGPDTQYFGPGTRLTVL.

The chain recombines TRBV6-1 with TRBJ2-3, with D unclear. V was trimmed by 8 bases and J by 4 bases, leaving 7 bases between them. The CDR3 loop spans 11 amino acids. Germline V CDR1 and CDR2: MNHNS, SASEGT. The DNA of the CDR3 is TGTGCCAGCCGCCTCGCAGATACGCAGTATTTT. It specifies CASRLADTQYF.

The chain employs TRBV28 and TRBJ2-3, with D tentatively TRBD2 (5 bases). The ends were cut back, 8 bases at V and 0 bases at J, with 12 bases in the middle. Germline CDR1 MDHEN, CDR2 SYDVKM. The CDR3 covers 14 residues. The CDR3 here is CASLEGVSTDTQYF. CDR3 coding DNA: TGTGCCAGCTTAGAGGGTGTCAGCACAGATACGCAGTATTTT.

The genes are TRBV19 and TRBJ1-1, with 8 bases fitting TRBD1. The CDR3 is made up of 12 amino acids. Trimming took 7 bases from V and 8 from J; bases not matched to a gene: 6. Germline CDR1 is LNHDA and CDR2 is SQIVND (reference sequence). DNA of the CDR3: TGTGCCAGTACAGACAGGGGAAGAGAAGCTTTCTTT. Amino acid sequence: CASTDRGREAFF.

CDR3 DNA: TGTGCCAGCAGTTCCCCAGGCTCGGTTGGGGCCAACGTCCTGACTTTC. Translation: CASSSPGSVGANVLTF. This chain links TRBV2 with TRBJ2-6; D is ambiguous. The germline CDR1 and CDR2 sequences are SNHLY and FYNNEI. The CDR3 has 16 amino acids. Trimming took off 5 bases at V and 3 bases at J, with 14 bases between the two ends.

This chain uses TRBV5-1 with TRBJ2-7, with D perhaps matching TRBD1 or TRBD2 (7 bases each). The germline V gene encodes CDR1 SGHRS and CDR2 YFSETQ. Trimming took 0 bases from V and 3 from J, leaving 13 bases between them. This CDR3 region has 15 residues. CDR3 nucleotides: TGCGCCAGCAGCTTGGCCACAGGGGAGGGCTACGAGCAGTACTTC. As protein: CASSLATGEGYEQYF.

This clone was recorded once. This sequence joins TRBV7-9 and TRBJ2-5, with TRBD2 as a possible D gene (5 bases). This CDR3 comprises 14 residues. The V end lost 4 bases, the J end lost 5 bases, and 14 bases lay between the germline ends. CDR1 and CDR2 (germline): SEHNR, FQNEAQ (reference sequence). The CDR3 is CASSSSPGSETQYF. In nucleotides, the CDR3 is TGTGCCAGCAGCTCCAGCCCGGGGTCTGAGACCCAGTACTTC.

The CDR3 loop reads CASRGQINQPQHF. The CDR3 nucleotides are TGTGCCAGCAGGGGACAGATCAATCAGCCCCAGCATTTT. The V and J genes are TRBV2 and TRBJ1-5; TRBD1 agrees at 7 bases. Germline values: CDR1 SNHLY, CDR2 FYNNEI. The CDR3 consists of 13 residues. Trimming cost V 6 bases and J 3 bases; bases outside gene matches: 2.

The chain has TRBV28 and TRBJ1-5; 12 bases line up with TRBD1. The CDR3 length is 16 residues. The V and J ends lost 2 bases and 7 bases, in that order; junction bases with no gene match: 6. Germline lookup yields CDR1 MDHEN and CDR2 SYDVKM. The CDR3 DNA reads TGTGCCAGCAGTTTAACCGGGACAGGGGGCGGACAGCCCCAGCATTTT. Translating gives CASSLTGTGGGQPQHF.

The chain employs TRBV28 and TRBJ1-2; 11 bases agree with TRBD1. V lost 3 bases, J lost 3 bases, and 12 bases stayed unmatched. The length of the CDR3 is 18 residues. Germline V gives CDR1 MDHEN, CDR2 SYDVKM. CDR3 in DNA: TGTGCCAGCAGTTTTTCCCCCTGGACAGGGGGCTTGGACTATGGCTACACCTTC. Protein sequence: CASSFSPWTGGLDYGYTF.

The genes are TRBV19 and TRBJ2-1; D unclear. CDR3 length: 13 residues. V was cut by 6 bases and J by 6 bases, with 12 bases left in between. Per the germline V gene, CDR1 is LNHDA and CDR2 is SQIVND (reference sequence). The CDR3 DNA is TGTGCCAGTAGAGCAACGGGCCGCAATGAGCAGTTCTTC. It yields the protein CASRATGRNEQFF.

This chain uses TRBV19 with TRBJ2-7, with 8 bases lining up with TRBD1. From germline, CDR1 is LNHDA and CDR2 SQIVND (reference sequence). Trimming took 2 bases from V and 2 from J; bases not matched to a gene: 5. CDR3 length: 15 amino acids. DNA of the CDR3: TGTGCCAGTAGTATACCGGGACAGGACACCTACGAGCAGTACTTC. Protein sequence: CASSIPGQDTYEQYF.